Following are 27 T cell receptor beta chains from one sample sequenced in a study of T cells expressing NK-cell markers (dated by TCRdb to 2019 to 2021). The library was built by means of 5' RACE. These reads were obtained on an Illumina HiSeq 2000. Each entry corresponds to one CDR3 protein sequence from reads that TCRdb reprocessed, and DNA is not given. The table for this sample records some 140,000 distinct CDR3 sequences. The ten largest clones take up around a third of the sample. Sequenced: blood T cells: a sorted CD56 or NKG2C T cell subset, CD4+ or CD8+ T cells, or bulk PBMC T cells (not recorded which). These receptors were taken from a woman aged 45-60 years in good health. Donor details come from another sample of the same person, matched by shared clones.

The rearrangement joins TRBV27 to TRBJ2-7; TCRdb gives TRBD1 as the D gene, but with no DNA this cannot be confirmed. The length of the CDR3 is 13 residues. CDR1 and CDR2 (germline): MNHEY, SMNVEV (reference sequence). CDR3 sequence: CASSPWTGYEQYF.

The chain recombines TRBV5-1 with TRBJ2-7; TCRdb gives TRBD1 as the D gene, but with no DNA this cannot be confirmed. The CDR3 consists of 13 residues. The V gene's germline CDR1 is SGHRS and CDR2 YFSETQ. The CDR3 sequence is CASIYRVPYEQYF.

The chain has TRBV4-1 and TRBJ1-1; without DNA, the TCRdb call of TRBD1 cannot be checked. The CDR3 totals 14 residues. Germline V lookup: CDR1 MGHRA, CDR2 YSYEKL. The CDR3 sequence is CASSHSEGLTEAFF.

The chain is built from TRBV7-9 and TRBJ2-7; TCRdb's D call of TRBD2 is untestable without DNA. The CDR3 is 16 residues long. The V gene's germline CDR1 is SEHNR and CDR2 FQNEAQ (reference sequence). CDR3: CASSLPGGDHIYEQYF. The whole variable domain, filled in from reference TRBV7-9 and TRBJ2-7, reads DTGVSQNPRHKITKRGQNVTFRCDPISEHNRLYWYRQTLGQGPEFLTYFQNEAQLEKSRLLSDRFSAERPKGSFSTLEIQRTEQGDSAMYLCASSLPGGDHIYEQYFGPGTRLTVT.

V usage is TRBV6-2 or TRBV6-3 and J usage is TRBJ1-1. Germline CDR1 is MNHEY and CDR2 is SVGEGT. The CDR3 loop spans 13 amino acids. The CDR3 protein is CASSPSGYTEAFF.

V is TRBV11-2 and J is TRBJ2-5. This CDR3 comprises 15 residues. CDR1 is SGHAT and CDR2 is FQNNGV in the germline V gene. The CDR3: CASSLVLQKQETQYF.

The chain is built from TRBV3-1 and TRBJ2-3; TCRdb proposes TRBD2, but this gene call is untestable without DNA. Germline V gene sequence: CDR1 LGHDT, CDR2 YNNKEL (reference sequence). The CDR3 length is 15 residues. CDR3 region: CASSQVGPGTDTQYF.

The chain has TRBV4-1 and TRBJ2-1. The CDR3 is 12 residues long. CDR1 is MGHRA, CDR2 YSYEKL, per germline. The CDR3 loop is CASSHISNEQFF.

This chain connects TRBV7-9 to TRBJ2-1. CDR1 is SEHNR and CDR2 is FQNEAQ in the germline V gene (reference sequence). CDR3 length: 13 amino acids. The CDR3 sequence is CASSLVGYNEQFF.

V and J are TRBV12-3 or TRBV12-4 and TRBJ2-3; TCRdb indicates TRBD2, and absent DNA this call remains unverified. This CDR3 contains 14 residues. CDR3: CASRPSGRTDTQYF.

CDR3 protein: CASSPAGGNEQFF. The chain couples TRBV4-1 to TRBJ2-1; the TCRdb call, TRBD1, lacks DNA for checking. This CDR3 comprises 13 residues. Germline V gives CDR1 MGHRA, CDR2 YSYEKL.

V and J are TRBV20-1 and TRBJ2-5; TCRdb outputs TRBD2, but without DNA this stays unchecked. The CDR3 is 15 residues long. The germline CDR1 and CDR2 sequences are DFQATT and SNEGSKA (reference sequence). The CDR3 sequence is CSARPSETYQETQYF.

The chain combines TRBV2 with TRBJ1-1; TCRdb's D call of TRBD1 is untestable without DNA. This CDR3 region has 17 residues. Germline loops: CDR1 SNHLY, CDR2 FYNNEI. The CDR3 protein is CASSLPQGAAENTEAFF.

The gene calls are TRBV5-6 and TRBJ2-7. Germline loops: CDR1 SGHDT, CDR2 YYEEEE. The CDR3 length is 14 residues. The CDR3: CASSLFSFKYEQYF.

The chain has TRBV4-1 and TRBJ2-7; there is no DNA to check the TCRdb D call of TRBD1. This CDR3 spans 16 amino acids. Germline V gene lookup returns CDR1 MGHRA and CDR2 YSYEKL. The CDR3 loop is CASSPTPGQGLYEQYF.

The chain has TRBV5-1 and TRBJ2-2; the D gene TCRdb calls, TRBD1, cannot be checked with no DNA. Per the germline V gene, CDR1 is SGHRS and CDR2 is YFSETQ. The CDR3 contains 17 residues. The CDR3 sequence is CASNPQNREVSTGELFF.

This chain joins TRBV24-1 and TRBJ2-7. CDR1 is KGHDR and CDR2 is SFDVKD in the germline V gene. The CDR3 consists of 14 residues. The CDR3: CATSDPQGPHEQYF.

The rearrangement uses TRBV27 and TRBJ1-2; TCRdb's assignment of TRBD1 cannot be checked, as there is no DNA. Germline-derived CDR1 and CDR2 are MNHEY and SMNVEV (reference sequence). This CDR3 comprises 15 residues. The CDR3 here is CASSKTGGIGYGYTF.

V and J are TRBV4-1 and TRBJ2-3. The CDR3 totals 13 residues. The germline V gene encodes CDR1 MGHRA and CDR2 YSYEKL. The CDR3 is CASSPIAADTQYF.

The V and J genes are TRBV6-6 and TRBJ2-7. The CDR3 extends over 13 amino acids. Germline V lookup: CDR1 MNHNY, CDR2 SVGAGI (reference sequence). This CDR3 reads CASSFTQSYEQYF.

CDR3: CASSLVPGPNYGYTF. The rearrangement links TRBV11-2 to TRBJ1-2; TCRdb reports TRBD1, a call that lacks DNA to check it against. CDR3 length equals 15 residues. Looked up from germline, CDR1 is SGHAT and CDR2 is FQNNGV.

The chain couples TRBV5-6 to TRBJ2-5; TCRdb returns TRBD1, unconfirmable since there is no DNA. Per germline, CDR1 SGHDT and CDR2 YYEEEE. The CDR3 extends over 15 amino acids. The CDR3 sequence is CASSSEGGNQETQYF.

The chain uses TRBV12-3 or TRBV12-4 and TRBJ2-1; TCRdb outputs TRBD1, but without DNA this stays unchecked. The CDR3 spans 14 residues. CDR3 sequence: CASRDWGAYNEQFF.

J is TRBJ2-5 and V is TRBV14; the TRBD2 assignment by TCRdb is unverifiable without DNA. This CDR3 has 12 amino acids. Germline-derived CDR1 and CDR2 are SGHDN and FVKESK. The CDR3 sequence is CASSREGETQYF.

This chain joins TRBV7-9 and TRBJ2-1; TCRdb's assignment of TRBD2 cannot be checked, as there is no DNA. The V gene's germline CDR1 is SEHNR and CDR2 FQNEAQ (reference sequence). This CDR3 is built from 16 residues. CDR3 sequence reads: CASSPTSGRMVDEQFF.

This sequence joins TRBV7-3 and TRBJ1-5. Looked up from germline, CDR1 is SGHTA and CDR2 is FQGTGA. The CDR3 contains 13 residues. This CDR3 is CASSLGLNQPQHF.

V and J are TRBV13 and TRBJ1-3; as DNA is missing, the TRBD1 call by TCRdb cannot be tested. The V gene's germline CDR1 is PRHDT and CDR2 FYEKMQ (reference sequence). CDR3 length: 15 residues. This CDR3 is CASSLREISGNTIYF.